This entry describes one T cell receptor (beta chain). Its specificity is not known. The data were taken from a study of cytomegalovirus exposure and HLA in healthy donors. Only in-frame clones appear in the TCRdb table, and some are missing; sequencing was by immunoSEQ multiplex PCR. Among 150,000 to 200,000 clones listed, more than 80% were seen once. The CDR3 totals 14 residues. CDR1 is KGHSH, CDR2 LQKENI, per germline. Between the trimmed V and J ends, which lost 3 bases and 4 bases, there was a span of 11 bases. Study outcomes and limitations: According to the study, roughly 160 TCR beta chains were cytomegalovirus-associated. Rarity held for most TCR sequences, but there were some public TCRs that occurred in many donors.

Sequenced input: PBMCs. This sequence joins TRBV18 and TRBJ2-3, with no clear D. The TCR comes from a man aged 18 to 29 in good health and CMV-seropositive. The CDR3 DNA is TGTGCCAGCTCACCCGGCAGGCATTCAGATACGCAGTATTTT. The encoded protein is CASSPGRHSDTQYF.